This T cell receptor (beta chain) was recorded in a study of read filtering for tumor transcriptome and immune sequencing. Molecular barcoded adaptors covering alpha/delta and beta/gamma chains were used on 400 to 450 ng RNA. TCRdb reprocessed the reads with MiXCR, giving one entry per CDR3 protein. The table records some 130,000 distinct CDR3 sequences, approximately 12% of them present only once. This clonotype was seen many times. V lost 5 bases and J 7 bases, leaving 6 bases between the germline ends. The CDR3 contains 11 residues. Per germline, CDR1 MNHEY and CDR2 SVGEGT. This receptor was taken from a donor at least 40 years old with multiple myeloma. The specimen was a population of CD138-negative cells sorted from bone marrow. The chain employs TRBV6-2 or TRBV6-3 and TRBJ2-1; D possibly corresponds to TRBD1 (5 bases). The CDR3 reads CASSNRNEQFF. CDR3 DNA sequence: TGTGCCAGCAGTAACAGGAATGAGCAGTTCTTC.